This TCR beta chain was sequenced during a study of CD8 T cell repertoires and HIV-1 epitope variants. Study overall: Each of Twenty-five Gag and Nef epitope peptides stimulated a separate culture. General study results and limits: Of fewer than 10 antigen-specific beta clonotypes, about six appeared to cross-react with escape variants.

As to this clone: No antigen is known for it.

Produced via immunoSEQ multiplex PCR; TCRdb's table is partial and in-frame only. The sample lists some 100,000 clones, around 75% occurring once. Trimming cost V 11 bases and J 3 bases; bases outside gene matches: 3. Germline V lookup: CDR1 MNHEY, CDR2 SMNVEV (reference sequence). This CDR3 is 12 amino acids long. This TCR was recovered from a male donor with HIV. Sequencing input: uncultured baseline CD8+ T cells from peripheral blood mononuclear cells (PBMCs). V is TRBV27 and J is TRBJ2-5; TRBD2 aligns across 10 bases. The CDR3 region is CAGGLAEETQYF. As DNA, the CDR3 is TGTGCCGGAGGACTAGCGGAAGAGACCCAGTACTTC.